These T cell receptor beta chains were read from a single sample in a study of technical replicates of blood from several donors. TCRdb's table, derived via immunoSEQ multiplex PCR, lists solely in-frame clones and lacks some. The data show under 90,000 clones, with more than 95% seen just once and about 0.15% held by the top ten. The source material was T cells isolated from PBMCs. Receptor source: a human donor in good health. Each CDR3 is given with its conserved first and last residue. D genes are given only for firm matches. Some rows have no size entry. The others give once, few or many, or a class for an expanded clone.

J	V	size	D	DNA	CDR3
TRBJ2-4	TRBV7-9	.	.	TGTGCCAGCAGCTTAGGGGCAGTAGGGTACTTC	CASSLGAVGYF
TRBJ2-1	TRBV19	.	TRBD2	TGTGCCAGTAGAGAGGGACTAGAGAACTACAATGAGCAGTTCTTC	CASREGLENYNEQFF
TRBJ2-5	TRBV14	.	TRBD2	TGTGCCAGCAGCCTAGGACTAGCGGGAGTCGACGGTGGAGAGACCCAGTACTTC	CASSLGLAGVDGGETQYF
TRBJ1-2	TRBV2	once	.	TGTGCCAGCAGGGAATCCAGGGGTCCCGGTGGCTACACCTTC	CASRESRGPGGYTF
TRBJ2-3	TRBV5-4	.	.	TGTGCCAGCAGCTTGGTGCTAGCAGAAAGCACAGATACGCAGTATTTT	CASSLVLAESTDTQYF
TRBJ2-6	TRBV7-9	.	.	TGTGCCAGCAGCCGGGAGTTTGGGGCCAACGTCCTGACTTTC	CASSREFGANVLTF
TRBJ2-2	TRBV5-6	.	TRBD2	TGTGCCAGCAGCTATCTAGCGGGAGTAGCGAACACCGGGGAGCTGTTTTTT	CASSYLAGVANTGELFF
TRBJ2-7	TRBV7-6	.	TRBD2	TGTGCCAGCAGCTCCCCGGGAGGTGGCGAGCAGTACTTC	CASSSPGGGEQYF
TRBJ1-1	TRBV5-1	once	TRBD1	TGCGCCAGCAGCACGACCGGGACAGGGTTGCGTTGGACGAACACTGAAGCTTTCTTT	CASSTTGTGLRWTNTEAFF
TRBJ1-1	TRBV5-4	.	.	TGTGCCAGCAGCTTACAGGAAAACACTGAAGCTTTCTTT	CASSLQENTEAFF
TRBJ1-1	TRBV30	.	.	TGTGCCTGGAGTGCAGGGTTGAACACTGAAGCTTTCTTT	CAWSAGLNTEAFF
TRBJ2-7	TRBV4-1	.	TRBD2	TGCGCCAGCAGCTCTAAGCGGACTAGCGGATCCTACGAGCAGTACTTC	CASSSKRTSGSYEQYF
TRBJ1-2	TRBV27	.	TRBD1	TGTGCCAGCAGTCCCTCGGACAGGTCCTATGGCTACACCTTC	CASSPSDRSYGYTF
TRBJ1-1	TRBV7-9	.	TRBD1	TGTGCCAGCAGGGAAGGGACAGGGGGCGCAGGAACTGAAGCTTTCTTT	CASREGTGGAGTEAFF
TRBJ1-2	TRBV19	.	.	TGTGCCAGTAGCCCCTCAAAGGGGAATGGCTACACCTTC	CASSPSKGNGYTF
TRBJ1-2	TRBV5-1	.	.	TGCGCCAGCAGCTTGGACAGGGTTGGCTACACCTTC	CASSLDRVGYTF
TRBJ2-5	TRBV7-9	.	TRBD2	TGTGCCAGCAGCTCCGGTTTCATAGCGGGGCCCCAAGAGACCCAGTACTTC	CASSSGFIAGPQETQYF
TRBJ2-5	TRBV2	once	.	TGTGCCAGCACGCTAGCAGAGACCCAGTACTTC	CASTLAETQYF
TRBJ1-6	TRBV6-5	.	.	TGTGCCAGCCTCAGCTCCTATAATTCACCCCTCCACTTT	CASLSSYNSPLHF
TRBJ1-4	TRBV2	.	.	TGTGCCAGCAGTGCTTCCCAGGGAGGAAGAGAAAAACTGTTTTTT	CASSASQGGREKLFF